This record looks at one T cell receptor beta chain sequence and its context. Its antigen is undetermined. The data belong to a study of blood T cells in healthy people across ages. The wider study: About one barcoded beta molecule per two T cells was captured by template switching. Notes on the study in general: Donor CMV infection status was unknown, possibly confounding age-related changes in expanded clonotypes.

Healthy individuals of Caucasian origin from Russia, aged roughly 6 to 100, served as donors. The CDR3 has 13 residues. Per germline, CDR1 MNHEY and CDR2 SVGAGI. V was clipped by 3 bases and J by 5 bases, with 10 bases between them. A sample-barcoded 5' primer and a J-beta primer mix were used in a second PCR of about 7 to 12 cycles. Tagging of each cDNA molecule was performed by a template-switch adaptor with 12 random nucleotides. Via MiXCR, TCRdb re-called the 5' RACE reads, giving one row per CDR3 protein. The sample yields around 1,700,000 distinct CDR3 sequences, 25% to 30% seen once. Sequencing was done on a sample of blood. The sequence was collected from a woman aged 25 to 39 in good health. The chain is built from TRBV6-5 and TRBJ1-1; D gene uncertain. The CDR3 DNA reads TGTGCCAGCAGTTATGGCCAGTCGACTGAAGCTTTCTTT. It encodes CASSYGQSTEAFF.